The present T cell receptor (beta chain) was sequenced within a study of shared clonotypes between healthy human individuals. Across the study: Per donor, three plates held CD4 naive cells, three held CD4 memory, two held CD8 naive and one held CD8 memory.

With respect to this clone: Its target is unknown.

CD45RO negativity and positive selection for CCR7 defined naive CD8 cells, a population that excluded terminally differentiated effector memory CD45RA+ cells. Donors were healthy HIV-negative adults without recently reported acute infections or vaccinations. Study results and limitations: Against clonotypes common to all four donors, non-shared ones had lower generation probabilities.

V dropped 5 bases and J dropped 6; count of bases not matched to a gene: 6. CDR1 and CDR2 from the germline V gene are MDHEN and SYDVKM. This CDR3 contains 13 residues. Deep level was the assay's run setting. Sequencing was performed with immunoSEQ multiplex PCR; in TCRdb, only in-frame clones are kept and a portion is missing. The sample records some 2 million clones, just under 95% being singletons. The receptor comes from a man aged 18 to 29 in good health. Sequenced material: naive CD8+ T cells sorted from blood. This chain uses TRBV28 with TRBJ2-7; 8 bases align to TRBD1. The CDR3 DNA reads TGTGCCAGCAGTATCGGGACAGGTTCCGAGCAGTACTTC. It yields the protein CASSIGTGSEQYF.